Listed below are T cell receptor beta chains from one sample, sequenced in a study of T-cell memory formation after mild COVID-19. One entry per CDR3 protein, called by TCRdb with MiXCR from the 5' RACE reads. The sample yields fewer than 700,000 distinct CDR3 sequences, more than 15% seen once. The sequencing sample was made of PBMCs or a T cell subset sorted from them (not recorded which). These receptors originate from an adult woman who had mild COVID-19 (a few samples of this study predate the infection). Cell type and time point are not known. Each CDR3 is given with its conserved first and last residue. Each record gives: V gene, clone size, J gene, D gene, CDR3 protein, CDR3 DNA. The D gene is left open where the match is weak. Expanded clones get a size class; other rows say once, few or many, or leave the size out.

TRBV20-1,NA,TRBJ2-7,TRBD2,CSALTSGQTYEQYF,TGCAGTGCTTTAACTAGCGGACAAACCTACGAGCAGTACTTC
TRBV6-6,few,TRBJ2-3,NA,CASSYSWDRSTDTQYF,TGTGCCAGCAGTTACTCATGGGACCGGAGCACAGATACGCAGTATTTT
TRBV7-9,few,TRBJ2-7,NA,CASSLELHSEQYF,TGTGCCAGCAGCTTAGAGCTTCACTCCGAGCAGTACTTC
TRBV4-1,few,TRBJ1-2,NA,CASSPVAGDGYTF,TGCGCCAGCAGCCCAGTGGCAGGGGATGGCTACACCTTC
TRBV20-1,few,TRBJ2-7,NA,CSAREVQGGEQYF,TGCAGTGCTAGAGAAGTACAGGGCGGCGAGCAGTACTTC
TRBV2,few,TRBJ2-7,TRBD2,CASSGRTGAGDEQYF,TGTGCCAGCAGTGGCCGGACTGGCGCGGGGGACGAGCAGTACTTC
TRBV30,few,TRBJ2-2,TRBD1,CAWTGGARTGELFF,TGTGCCTGGACAGGGGGCGCTCGGACCGGGGAGCTGTTTTTT
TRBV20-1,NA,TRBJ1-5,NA,CSGRQLSSNQPQHF,TGCAGTGGTAGACAGCTATCTAGCAATCAGCCCCAGCATTTT
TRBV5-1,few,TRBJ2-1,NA,CASSLTVINEQFF,TGCGCCAGCAGCTTGACAGTCATCAATGAGCAGTTCTTC
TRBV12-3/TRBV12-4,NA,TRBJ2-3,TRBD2,CASSPGGDTYTQYF,TGTGCCAGCAGTCCCGGGGGGGACACATATACGCAGTATTTT
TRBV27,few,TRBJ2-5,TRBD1,CASSSYRGRGETQYF,TGTGCCAGCAGTTCCTACAGGGGGCGCGGCGAGACCCAGTACTTC
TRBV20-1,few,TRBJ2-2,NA,CSARDSESGTGELFF,TGCAGTGCTAGAGATTCGGAGTCGGGCACCGGGGAGCTGTTTTTT
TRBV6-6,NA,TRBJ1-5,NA,CASVEHYSNQPQHF,TGTGCCAGCGTCGAACATTATAGCAATCAGCCCCAGCATTTT
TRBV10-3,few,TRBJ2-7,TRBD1,CAISESRTGRTFSDEQYF,TGTGCCATCAGTGAGTCTCGGACAGGGAGGACCTTTTCCGACGAGCAGTACTTC
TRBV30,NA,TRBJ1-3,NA,CAWSRTGYSGNTIYF,TGTGCCTGGAGCCGCACAGGATACTCTGGAAACACCATATATTTT
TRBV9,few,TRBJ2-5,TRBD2,CASSAGAGGPETQYF,TGTGCCAGCAGCGCCGGAGCGGGGGGGCCGGAGACCCAGTACTTC
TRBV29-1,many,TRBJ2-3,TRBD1,CSVAGGNTDTQYF,TGCAGCGTTGCAGGGGGAAACACAGATACGCAGTATTTT